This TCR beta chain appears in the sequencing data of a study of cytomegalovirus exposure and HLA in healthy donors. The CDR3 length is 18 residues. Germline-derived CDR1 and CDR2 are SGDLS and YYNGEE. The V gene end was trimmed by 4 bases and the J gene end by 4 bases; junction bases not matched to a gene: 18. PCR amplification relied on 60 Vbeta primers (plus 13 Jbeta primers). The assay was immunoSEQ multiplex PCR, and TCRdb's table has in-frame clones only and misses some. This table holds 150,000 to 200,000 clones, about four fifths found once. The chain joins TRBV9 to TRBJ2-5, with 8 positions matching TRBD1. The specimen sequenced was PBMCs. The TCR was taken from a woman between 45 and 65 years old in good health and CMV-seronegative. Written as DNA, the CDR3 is TGTGCCAGCAGCCAGGCGGACAGGGCCTTTTTATTAGGAGAGACCCAGTACTTC. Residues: CASSQADRAFLLGETQYF. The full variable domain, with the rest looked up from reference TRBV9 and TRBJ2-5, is DSGVTQTPKHLITATGQRVTLRCSPRSGDLSVYWYQQSLDQGLQFLIQYYNGEERAKGNILERFSAQQFPDLHSELNLSSLELGDSALYFCASSQADRAFLLGETQYFGPGTRLLVL.